The clone carrying this TCR beta chain was observed a few times. Its specificity is not known. This sample is part of a study of T-cell memory formation after mild COVID-19. Study observations and caveats: Among clones peaking at day 37 in the second wave, SARS-CoV-2 specificity remained unconfirmed. CD4+ contracting clones were found mainly in CM and EM, and CD8+ ones in EMRA. A subset of responding clones appeared in pre-infection memory, suggesting cross-reactive memory joined.

Trimming removed 0 bases from V and 3 bases from J; junction bases left unmatched: 14. Germline V lookup: CDR1 SGHDN, CDR2 FVKESK. CDR3 length: 19 residues. TCRdb re-analysed the 5' RACE reads in MiXCR, keeping a single row per CDR3 protein. Of 450,000 to 650,000 distinct CDR3 sequences listed, approximately 21% are singletons. The chain has TRBV14 and TRBJ2-3; 8 bases agree with TRBD1. The source is an adult woman who had mild COVID-19 (a few samples of this study predate the infection). Cell type and time point are not known. Sequences were obtained from PBMCs or a T cell subset sorted from them (not recorded which). The CDR3 sequence: CASSQDLLTPGGRTDTQYF. The CDR3 nucleotides read TGTGCCAGCAGCCAAGATCTCCTCACTCCAGGGGGCCGAACAGATACGCAGTATTTT. Full variable domain (rest looked up from reference TRBV14 and TRBJ2-3): EAGVTQFPSHSVIEKGQTVTLRCDPISGHDNLYWYRRVMGKEIKFLLHFVKESKQDESGMPNNRFLAERTGGTYSTLKVQPAELEDSGVYFCASSQDLLTPGGRTDTQYFGPGTRLTVL.